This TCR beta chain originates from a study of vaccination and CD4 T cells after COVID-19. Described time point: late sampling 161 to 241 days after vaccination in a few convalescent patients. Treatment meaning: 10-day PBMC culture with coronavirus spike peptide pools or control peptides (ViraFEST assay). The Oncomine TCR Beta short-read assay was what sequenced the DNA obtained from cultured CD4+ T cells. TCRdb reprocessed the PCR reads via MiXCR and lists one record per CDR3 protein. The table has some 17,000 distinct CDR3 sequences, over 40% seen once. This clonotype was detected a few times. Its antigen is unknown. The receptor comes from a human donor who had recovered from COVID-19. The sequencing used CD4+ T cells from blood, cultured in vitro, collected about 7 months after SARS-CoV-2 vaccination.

CDR3 sequence (DNA): TGCAGTGCTGCGGGACTAGCGGGGGTTTCCTACAATGAGCAGTTCTTC. It is translated as CSAAGLAGVSYNEQFF. The chain employs TRBV20-1 and TRBJ2-1; 14 nucleotides align to TRBD2. This CDR3 is 16 amino acids long. The germline gives CDR1 DFQATT, CDR2 SNEGSKA (reference sequence). Losses at the gene ends were 5 bases for V and 1 base for J; bases not matched to a gene: 4.